This entry is about one TCR beta chain. Sample treatment: skin biopsy from PPD injection site in Mantoux-positive individual. Input was roughly 1 to 1000 ng of DNase-treated total RNA without cell sorting. A UMI-containing oligonucleotide was joined by 3' ligation to the TCR cDNA template. Individuals with a positive Mantoux test gave biopsies from PPD-injected skin. These data originate in a study of naive and memory T cell subsets. Alpha and beta constant region primers primed reverse transcription for blood and skin samples. TCRdb re-called the UMI-ligation and nested PCR reads through MiXCR, storing one row per CDR3 protein. The sample lists 15,000 to 20,000 distinct CDR3 sequences, about a tenth occurring once. The sequenced sample was skin, obtained from a tuberculin skin test site. This receptor was obtained from an adult in good health.

The chain's CDR3 is CATGLTGKGSPLHF. The CDR3 nucleotides read TGTGCCACCGGTTTGACAGGGAAGGGCTCACCCCTCCACTTT. This chain joins TRBV27 and TRBJ1-6, with TRBD1 identical over 7 bases. Germline V CDR1 and CDR2: MNHEY, SMNVEV (reference sequence). The CDR3 is 14 residues long. The ends lost 10 bases at V and 10 bases at J; junction bases unmatched: 13.